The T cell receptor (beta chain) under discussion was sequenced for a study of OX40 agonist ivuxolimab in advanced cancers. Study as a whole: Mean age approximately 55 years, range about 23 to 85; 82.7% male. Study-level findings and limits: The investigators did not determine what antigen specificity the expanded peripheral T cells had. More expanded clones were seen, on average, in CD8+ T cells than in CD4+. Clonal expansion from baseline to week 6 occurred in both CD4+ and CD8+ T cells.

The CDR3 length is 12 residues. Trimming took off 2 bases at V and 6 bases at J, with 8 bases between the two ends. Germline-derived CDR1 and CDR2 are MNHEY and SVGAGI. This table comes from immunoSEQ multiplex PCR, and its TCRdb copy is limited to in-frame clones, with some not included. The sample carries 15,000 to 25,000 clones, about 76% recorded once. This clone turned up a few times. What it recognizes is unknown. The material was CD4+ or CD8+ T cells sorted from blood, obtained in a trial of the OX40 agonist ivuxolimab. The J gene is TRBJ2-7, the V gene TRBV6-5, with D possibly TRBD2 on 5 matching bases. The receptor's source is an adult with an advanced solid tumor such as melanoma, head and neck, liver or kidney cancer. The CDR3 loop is CASSYGRGEQYF. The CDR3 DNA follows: TGTGCCAGCAGTTACGGGAGAGGCGAGCAGTACTTC.